The sequence of this T cell receptor (beta chain) was determined in a study of cytomegalovirus exposure and HLA in healthy donors. PCR amplification relied on 60 Vbeta primers (plus 13 Jbeta primers). Original methodology: An analysis performed later counted around 86 million unique TCR beta chains (roughly 11 million of them shared). The data were produced by immunoSEQ multiplex PCR, yet TCRdb's version contains in-frame clones alone and is incomplete. V and J calls and clone size are given by that table; D and trimming were obtained from the DNA. Among some 150,000 clones, around 90% were seen once, and the ten largest hold around 0.93%. The V and J ends lost 0 bases and 1 base, in that order; junction bases with no gene match: 3. CDR1 and CDR2 (germline): SGHNT, YYREEE (reference sequence). The CDR3 consists of 15 residues. This clone was seen more than once but under ten times.

The chain combines TRBV5-4 with TRBJ1-1; 7 nucleotides agree with TRBD1. The source material was PBMCs. This receptor was identified in a woman in her 30s in good health and CMV-seronegative. CDR3 loop: CASSLAGTANTEAFF. The CDR3 coding sequence is TGTGCCAGCAGCTTGGCCGGGACAGCGAACACTGAAGCTTTCTTT.